This TCR beta chain was captured in a study of cytomegalovirus exposure and HLA in healthy donors. Study at large: As released early, the data held around 80 million unique TCRs from HLA-typed donors.

Study-wide results and caveats: Versus the approximately 720-donor mean, an Asian-associated ancestry cluster reportedly showed fewer N-insertions in a later analysis. TCR beta V- and J-gene trimming, according to a later analysis, was linked to a missense DCLRE1C variant.

The PCR ran on 60 Vbeta and 13 Jbeta primers. Profiling relied on immunoSEQ multiplex PCR, and the TCRdb table lists in-frame clones only, not all of them. The sample carries over 100,000 clones, around four fifths recorded once. The CDR3 runs 16 residues. CDR1 and CDR2 (germline): LGHNA, YSLEER. Trimming left V 3 bases short and J 1 base short, with 10 bases between. This clone showed up just once. The antigen is unknown. The receptor's source is a man aged 35 to 55 in good health and CMV-seronegative. The chain combines TRBV4-3 with TRBJ2-6; no firm D call. Sequencing was done on a sample of PBMCs. CDR3 sequence (DNA): TGCGCCAGCAGCCAGCCTCTAGTATCTGGGGCCAACGTCCTGACTTTC. Translation gives CASSQPLVSGANVLTF.